This T cell receptor beta chain derives from a study of shared clonotypes between healthy human individuals (dated by TCRdb to about 2020). Some background on the complete study: Three men and a couple of women, aged 18 to 49 years, made up the cohort. Per donor, three plates each were used for CD4 naive and CD4 memory, two for CD8 naive, and one for CD8 memory. The study deeply sequenced blood TCR repertoires of five healthy adults to estimate repertoire size and the extent of clonotype sharing between individuals. To increase sequencing depth and limit assay-specific biases, different laboratories used diverse techniques to prepare libraries and sequence TCR repertoires. Per donor, leukapheresis produced somewhere between about 0.94 and 9 billion PBMCs. Overall results and qualifications from the work: Sampling was restricted to blood, and TCR repertoires in tissues likely differ from the TCR repertoires found in blood. Around 5.4% of naive CD4, 3.5% of naive CD8, 2.3% of memory CD4, and about 0.4% of memory CD8 clonotypes were shared across several donors. Larger estimated clonotype richness was generally found for naive subsets than for memory subsets. The genetic and exposure-history diversity represented was limited by the small number of donors. Pairwise subsampling led to the expectation that sequencing depth would affect the degree of clonotype sharing among donors. Compared with non-shared clonotypes, clonotypes shared by all four sorted-subset donors had higher generation probabilities. Even with the large sequencing depth, rarefaction of the sorted-subset datasets indicated that sequencing was incomplete.

TCR CDR3 regions were amplified from genomic DNA by multiplex PCR using the deep immunoSEQ assay. Extracted genomic DNA from each cell subset was spread evenly across all wells of several immunoSEQ 96-well plates, with each plate serving as a replicate. Each replicate PCR for sorted subsets received about 200 ng genomic DNA, equal to about 30,000 T cell genomes. The purified libraries were quantified using a Qubit 3.0 fluorometer, sized with a Bioanalyzer 2100, and then quantified again using the KAPA Library Quantification kit. A separate single-read 150-cycle Illumina NextSeq 550 flow cell was used to sequence each immunoSEQ 96-well plate. On the authors' methods: Because the immunoSEQ output held only junctional sequences and lacked quality scores, the filtering could not match the filtering applied to full-length reads. To assign V/J genes and CDR3, sequences were annotated using PyIR, a Python wrapper for IgBLAST v1.9, with IMGT germline references. Reads were removed for weak V/J assignments (E-value above 1e-6), missing CDR3, stop codons, out-of-frame junctions, or ambiguous translated residues. V3J clonotypes were defined as sequences sharing an identical inferred V gene, J gene, and CDR3 amino acid sequence. Percentage overlap between repertoires was computed as shared unique clonotypes divided by the size of the smaller repertoire. RTK rarefaction, the Chao1 estimator, and Recon v2.1 estimates of unobserved clonotypes were used to assess repertoire richness. Generation probabilities for all TCRbeta clonotypes obtained by the gDNA method from a handful of donors were computed using OLGA. TCRdb holds this immuneACCESS table with in-frame rearrangements only. Some clones are missing; in checked studies, unresolved V genes explain under half, and the rest has no known cause. The D gene and trimming were derived from the DNA, and the V and J assignments and clone size from that table. The sample table contains approximately 1,500,000 clones; only one count was recorded for over 95% of them. Jointly, the top ten make up roughly 1.1% of the sample.

Healthy HIV-negative adults with no recently reported acute infections or vaccinations were included as donors. Only Caucasian adults living in Nashville, Tennessee, USA were represented among the donors. Magnetic negative selection was used to enrich CD4+ T cells, after which naive cells were positively selected on CD45RA and the negative fraction became the memory subset. After blood collection by leukapheresis, PBMCs were isolated using Ficoll-Histopaque density gradient centrifugation and then cryopreserved in the vapor phase of liquid nitrogen. Purity and quantity of every magnetically sorted T cell population were checked by analytical flow cytometry. Genomic DNA was isolated from each sorted fraction and quantified by UV absorbance on a Nanodrop 2000c. This clone was picked up one time. Its antigen is unknown. No base quality information exists; no much larger clone differs at one position.

Here V drops 4 bases and J drops 1 base, and the junction holds 3 bases not matched to any gene. The CDR3 covers 15 residues, taking in both the cysteine and the phenylalanine. Solely the CDR3 DNA is kept, with 45 bases framed from the first base. Via the germline V gene, CDR1 is SGHVS and CDR2 FQNEAQ. Source material: naive CD4+ T cells sorted from blood. What this sample's cell subset or site label stands for: CD45RA+ positively selected. The rearrangement joined TRBV7-8 to TRBJ2-2; TRBD1 fits 7 bases in the junction. The receptor comes from a man aged 25 to 40 in good health. The CDR3 is CASSSRTGNTGELFF. DNA sequence: TGTGCCAGCAGCTCTCGGACAGGGAACACCGGGGAGCTGTTTTTT.